Following are 27 T cell receptor beta chains from one sample sequenced in a study of T cell responses to AZD1222 COVID-19 vaccine (dated by TCRdb to about 2021). The sample's time point label is to be understood as: baseline before first vaccination. Receptor amplification or capture employed the immunoSEQ multiplex PCR assay. TCRdb holds this immuneACCESS table with in-frame rearrangements only. Some clones are missing; in checked studies, unresolved V genes explain under half, and the rest has no known cause. The sample table holds about 120,000 clones, of which 70% to 90% were seen once. The top ten constitute roughly 9% of the sample. The sample here was peripheral blood, taken on day 0 of AZD1222 vaccination. The receptors originated from an adult in good health.

V gene TRBV30 combines with J gene TRBJ1-4; D possibly corresponds to TRBD1 (6 bases). The CDR3 spans 15 residues. V was shortened by 3 bases and J by 6 bases, with 17 bases between the two germline ends. In germline, CDR1 is GTSNPN, CDR2 SVGIG (reference sequence). The CDR3: CAWRTTGHTDEKLFF. The CDR3 nucleotides read TGTGCCTGGAGAACTACGGGACATACAGATGAAAAACTGTTTTTT.

J is TRBJ2-3 and V is TRBV19, with 11 nucleotides matching TRBD2. CDR1 is LNHDA, CDR2 SQIVND, per germline (reference sequence). Trimming cost V 1 base and J 4 bases; bases outside gene matches: 4. The CDR3 covers 16 residues. The CDR3 loop is CASSIGSGGAPDTQYF. DNA of the CDR3: TGTGCCAGTAGTATAGGTAGCGGGGGGGCCCCAGATACGCAGTATTTT. Combining the CDR3 with reference TRBV19 and TRBJ2-3 gives the whole variable domain DGGITQSPKYLFRKEGQNVTLSCEQNLNHDAMYWYRQDPGQGLRLIYYSQIVNDFQKGDIAEGYSVSREKKESFPLTVTSAQKNPTAFYLCASSIGSGGAPDTQYFGPGTRLTVL.

This rearrangement joins TRBV3-1 (or the pseudogene TRBV3-2) to TRBJ1-5, with D perhaps TRBD1 (5 bases). The CDR3 is 13 residues long. Germline V gene sequence: CDR1 LGHDT, CDR2 YNNKEL (reference sequence). V dropped 3 bases and J dropped 5 bases, with 8 bases sitting between them. The CDR3 is CASSQGTDQPQHF. In DNA form, the CDR3 reads TGTGCCAGCAGCCAGGGGACTGATCAGCCCCAGCATTTT.

CDR3 sequence: CASSLGSGSYNSPLHF. The DNA of the CDR3 is TGCGCCAGCAGCTTGGGCTCGGGTTCCTATAATTCACCCCTCCACTTT. This sequence joins TRBV5-1 and TRBJ1-6; no firm D call. With 0 bases removed from V and 1 base from J, the gap between germline ends came to 8 bases. This CDR3 is built from 16 residues. Germline-derived CDR1 and CDR2 are SGHRS and YFSETQ.

The table lists this clone with a count of one. The chain recombines TRBV28 with TRBJ1-1, with D possibly being TRBD1 (5 bases). Trimming left V 6 bases short and J 1 base short, with 9 bases between. The CDR3 is 13 residues long. Germline V gives CDR1 MDHEN, CDR2 SYDVKM. The CDR3 reads CASSVRGNTEAFF. The CDR3 DNA sequence: TGTGCCAGCAGCGTTAGGGGGAACACTGAAGCTTTCTTT.

This rearrangement joins TRBV24-1 to TRBJ2-7; D uncertain. Per germline, CDR1 KGHDR and CDR2 SFDVKD. This CDR3 is 15 amino acids long. Trimming took 3 bases from V and 4 from J, leaving 15 bases between them. The CDR3, as DNA: TGTGCCACCAGTGATGGCGGTCGACCGCCTTACGAGCAGTACTTC. Translated, it gives CATSDGGRPPYEQYF.

This clone was counted a single time. The chain combines TRBV3-1 (or the pseudogene TRBV3-2) with TRBJ2-3, with D maybe TRBD2 (6 bases). This CDR3 is built from 15 residues. Germline CDR1 and CDR2: LGHDT and YNNKEL (reference sequence). Trimming pared 4 bases from V and 1 base from J, leaving 12 bases between. The CDR3 DNA reads as TGTGCCAGCAGCCCCCTGTGGGGGGGCACAGATACGCAGTATTTT. This sequence encodes CASSPLWGGTDTQYF.

The chain has TRBV3-1 (or the pseudogene TRBV3-2) and TRBJ1-1; TRBD1 aligns across 8 bases. Germline values: CDR1 LGHDT, CDR2 YNNKEL (reference sequence). Losses at the gene ends were 4 bases for V and 11 bases for J; bases not matched to a gene: 9. CDR3 length: 13 residues. CDR3 amino acids: CASSPTGEPEAFF. The DNA for the CDR3 is TGTGCCAGCAGCCCGACAGGGGAACCCGAGGCTTTCTTT.

The chain has TRBV5-1 and TRBJ2-3; D perhaps matches TRBD1 (6 bases). Trimming took off 4 bases at V and 0 bases at J, with 15 bases between the two ends. The CDR3 has 16 amino acids. Germline lookup yields CDR1 SGHRS and CDR2 YFSETQ. The CDR3 here is CASSMRTDSSTDTQYF. CDR3 nucleotides: TGCGCCAGCAGCATGAGGACAGATTCTAGCACAGATACGCAGTATTTT.

V usage is TRBV15 and J usage is TRBJ1-1; D unresolved. The CDR3 has 13 amino acids. CDR1 LNHNV and CDR2 YYDKDF come from the germline V gene (reference sequence). V shed 1 base and J shed 3 bases, with 6 bases lying between them. The CDR3 coding sequence is TGTGCCACCAGCAGAGGGGCAGACACTGAAGCTTTCTTT. This sequence encodes CATSRGADTEAFF.

This clone was recorded once. The chain links TRBV19 to TRBJ2-1; TRBD2 matches 10 bases. Per germline, CDR1 LNHDA and CDR2 SQIVND (reference sequence). The trim removed 7 bases at V and 5 bases at J, leaving 11 bases unmatched. The CDR3 is 16 residues long. The CDR3 DNA sequence: TGTGCCAGTACCTCGGATTTAGCGGGGGGACACAATGAGCAGTTCTTC. Translated: CASTSDLAGGHNEQFF.

The chain recombines TRBV5-1 with TRBJ2-3, with 9 bases lining up with TRBD1. With 4 bases clipped from V and 5 bases from J, the junction kept 5 bases outside the gene matches. Per germline, CDR1 SGHRS and CDR2 YFSETQ. CDR3 size: 14 residues. The CDR3 sequence is CASSPGQGRDTQYF. As DNA, the CDR3 is TGCGCCAGCAGCCCGGGACAGGGAAGAGATACGCAGTATTTT.

The rearrangement uses TRBV12-3 or TRBV12-4 and TRBJ1-2; the D gene is possibly TRBD1 (5 bases). The CDR3 is 13 residues long. V was cut by 7 bases and J by 8 bases, with 17 bases left in between. The CDR3 DNA is TGTGCCAGCACCACCGGGACGGCCTGGGGCTACACCTTC. Translated: CASTTGTAWGYTF.

This chain connects TRBV7-2 to TRBJ1-1; a possible D gene is TRBD1 (5 bases). The CDR3 is 14 residues long. Deletions cut 5 bases from V and 2 bases from J, with 12 bases between. Germline CDR1 is SGHTA and CDR2 is FQGNSA. The CDR3 sequence is CASSPGTVNTEAFF. The CDR3 coding sequence is TGTGCCAGCAGCCCCGGGACGGTTAACACTGAAGCTTTCTTT.

The J gene is TRBJ2-7, the V gene TRBV9, with 9 bases lining up with TRBD2. CDR3 size: 16 residues. The germline CDR1 and CDR2 sequences are SGDLS and YYNGEE. V dropped 0 bases and J dropped 4; count of bases not matched to a gene: 8. The CDR3 loop is CASSVGPSTSGYEQYF. The CDR3 DNA reads TGTGCCAGCAGCGTAGGGCCGTCGACTAGCGGATACGAGCAGTACTTC.

V is TRBV7-3 and J is TRBJ2-1; D might be TRBD1 or TRBD2, each matching 5 bases. V was trimmed by 3 bases and J by 14 bases, leaving 17 bases between them. There are 13 residues in the CDR3. Germline lookup yields CDR1 SGHTA and CDR2 FQGTGA. CDR3 sequence reads: CASSFPSGTQEFF. In DNA form, the CDR3 reads TGTGCCAGCAGCTTCCCATCCGGGACCCAGGAGTTCTTC.

The chain couples TRBV4-1 to TRBJ2-3; 10 bases are a match to TRBD1. The CDR3 runs 14 residues. With 4 bases clipped from V and 3 bases from J, the junction kept 1 base outside the gene matches. Germline CDR1 reads MGHRA; CDR2 reads YSYEKL. The chain's CDR3 is CASSPGQGTDTQYF. In nucleotides, the CDR3 is TGCGCCAGCAGCCCGGGACAGGGGACAGATACGCAGTATTTT.

Only one count was recorded for this clone. The chain joins TRBV11-3 to TRBJ2-2, with TRBD2 matching 12 bases. CDR3 length equals 18 residues. Germline CDR1 SGHNT, CDR2 YENEEA. Germline trimming cut 3 bases from V and 4 bases from J; bases unmatched to any gene: 9. The CDR3 spells CASSFGGSSGRVTGELFF. CDR3 DNA: TGTGCCAGCAGCTTTGGAGGTTCTAGCGGGAGGGTCACCGGGGAGCTGTTTTTT. The whole variable domain, remainder taken from reference TRBV11-3 and TRBJ2-2, is EAGVVQSPRYKIIEKKQPVAFWCNPISGHNTLYWYLQNLGQGPELLIRYENEEAVDDSQLPKDRFSAERLKGVDSTLKIQPAELGDSAVYLCASSFGGSSGRVTGELFFGEGSRLTVL.

This chain connects TRBV30 to TRBJ1-6; 9 bases align to TRBD1. Trimming removed 5 bases from V and 9 bases from J; junction bases left unmatched: 8. Germline V gene data show CDR1 as GTSNPN and CDR2 as SVGIG (reference sequence). The CDR3 totals 14 residues. The CDR3 loop is CAWGTGQGGSPLHF. In DNA, the CDR3 is TGTGCCTGGGGTACGGGACAGGGTGGTTCACCCCTCCACTTT.

This chain uses TRBV2 with TRBJ1-3; D not certain. The germline V gene encodes CDR1 SNHLY and CDR2 FYNNEI. CDR3 size: 16 residues. The ends were cut back, 4 bases at V and 0 bases at J, with 13 bases in the middle. The CDR3 sequence is CASSGFGRSSGNTIYF. The CDR3 coding sequence is TGTGCCAGCAGTGGGTTTGGCAGATCCTCTGGAAACACCATATATTTT.

This clone showed up just a few times. The gene calls are TRBV30 and TRBJ1-3; D call uncertain. The V gene's germline CDR1 is GTSNPN and CDR2 SVGIG (reference sequence). CDR3 length: 14 amino acids. Trimming left V 5 bases short and J 0 bases short, with 11 bases between. The DNA of the CDR3 is TGTGCCTGGTCAGAGCACAACTCTGGAAACACCATATATTTT. Its translation: CAWSEHNSGNTIYF. Together with reference TRBV30 and TRBJ1-3, the CDR3 gives the full variable domain: SQTIHQWPATLVQPVGSPLSLECTVEGTSNPNLYWYRQAAGRGLQLLFYSVGIGQISSEVPQNLSASRPQDRQFILSSKKLLLSDSGFYLCAWSEHNSGNTIYFGEGSWLTVV.

Concerning this clone: The DNA is omitted, as the CDR3 cannot be located on it reliably, and the CDR3 follows TCRdb's listing. The chain has TRBV12-2 and TRBJ2-3; the DNA was not used to check the table's D call, TRBD2. TRBV12-2 corresponds to a pseudogene. The CDR3 totals 16 residues, both ends included. The CDR3 loop is CASRLVAGGIADTQYF.

V and J are TRBV5-1 and TRBJ2-1, with 9 bases lining up with TRBD2. CDR1 is SGHRS and CDR2 is YFSETQ in the germline V gene. With 1 base clipped from V and 5 bases from J, the junction kept 4 bases outside the gene matches. This CDR3 has 15 amino acids. CDR3 nucleotides: TGCGCCAGCAGCTTGCTTCTAGCGGGAAACAATGAGCAGTTCTTC. Translated, it gives CASSLLLAGNNEQFF.

This clone was detected only a few times. At one end, the junction sequence differs from germline, possibly due to a read error. CDR3 coding DNA: TGTGCTAGCAGCCCTGGACAGGGGCACTCCTACGAGCAGTACTTC. Translated: CASSPGQGHSYEQYF. V usage is TRBV7-7 and J usage is TRBJ2-7; TRBD1 agrees at 9 bases. CDR1 and CDR2 from the germline V gene are SSHAT and FNYEAQ (reference sequence). This CDR3 contains 15 residues.

The CDR3: CASSYINYGYTF. The CDR3 coding sequence is TGTGCCAGCAGTTACATCAACTATGGCTACACCTTC. The chain joins TRBV6-6 to TRBJ1-2; no firm D call. CDR1 and CDR2 from the germline V gene are MNHNY and SVGAGI (reference sequence). The CDR3 loop spans 12 amino acids. V lost 2 bases and J lost 2, with 3 bases in between.

This sequence joins TRBV30 and TRBJ1-2; 7 nucleotides match TRBD1. Germline values: CDR1 GTSNPN, CDR2 SVGIG (reference sequence). The CDR3 runs to 11 residues. The CDR3 coding sequence is TGTACGCTGACAGGGAACGGTGGCTACACCTTC. Translated, it gives CTLTGNGGYTF.

The genes are TRBV5-6 and TRBJ2-2; tentatively, D is TRBD1 (5 bases). V was shortened by 0 bases and J by 9 bases, with 9 bases between the two germline ends. CDR1 SGHDT and CDR2 YYEEEE come from the germline V gene. CDR3 length: 13 amino acids. The CDR3: CASSLVGERELFF. Written as DNA, the CDR3 is TGTGCCAGCAGCTTGGTAGGGGAAAGGGAGCTGTTTTTT.